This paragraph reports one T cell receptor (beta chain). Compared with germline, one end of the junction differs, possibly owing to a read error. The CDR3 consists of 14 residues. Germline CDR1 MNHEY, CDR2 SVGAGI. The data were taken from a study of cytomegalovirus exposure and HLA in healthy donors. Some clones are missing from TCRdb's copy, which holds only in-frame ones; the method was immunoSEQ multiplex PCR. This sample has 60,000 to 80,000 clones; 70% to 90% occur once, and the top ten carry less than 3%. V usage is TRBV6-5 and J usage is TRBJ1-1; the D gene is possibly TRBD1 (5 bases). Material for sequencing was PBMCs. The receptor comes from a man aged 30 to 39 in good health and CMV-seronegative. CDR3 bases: TGTGCCAGTAGTTACCGCGGGACTATTGGTGAAGCTTTCTTT. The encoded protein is CASSYRGTIGEAFF.